The 30 T cell receptor beta chains listed next were all sequenced from one sample in a study of T cells in Graves' hyperthyroidism and ophthalmopathy. TCR beta CDR3 sequences were amplified from RNA transcripts. The HTBI set primed first-round TCR CDR3 RT-PCR. TCRdb analysed the multiplex PCR reads with MiXCR anew, one entry per CDR3 protein. The sample records 550,000 to 600,000 distinct CDR3 sequences, over 15% being singletons. Sequenced sample: blood. These receptors were collected from a woman aged 18-29 years with Graves' hyperthyroidism.

The DNA for the CDR3 is TGTGCCAGCCGATCGCTACGGATAACTCATTTAGGGGCTGAAGCTTTCTTT. This gives the protein CASRSLRITHLGAEAFF. The J gene is TRBJ1-1, the V gene TRBV11-2; a weak D match, TRBD1 (5 bases). Trimming took 8 bases from V and 6 from J, leaving 28 bases between them. The germline V gene encodes CDR1 SGHAT and CDR2 FQNNGV. The CDR3 length is 17 residues.

The chain combines TRBV13 with TRBJ2-4; no reliable D call. With 0 bases removed from V and 6 bases from J, the gap between germline ends came to 6 bases. Germline V gives CDR1 PRHDT, CDR2 FYEKMQ (reference sequence). The CDR3 is 13 amino acids. CDR3 coding DNA: TGTGCCAGCAGCTTAGGTTCGGGAAACATTCAGTACTTC. This translates into CASSLGSGNIQYF.

This chain connects TRBV29-1 to TRBJ2-7; 11 nucleotides match TRBD2. Germline-derived CDR1 and CDR2 are SQVTM and ANQGSEA. The CDR3 has 13 amino acids. Trimming cost V 5 bases and J 2 bases; bases outside gene matches: 2. The CDR3 is CSVKTSGAYEQYF. The CDR3 DNA follows: TGCAGCGTTAAGACTAGCGGGGCCTACGAGCAGTACTTC.

This clonotype was recorded many times. V is TRBV7-8 and J is TRBJ1-1, with D possibly TRBD1 on 6 matching bases. Trimming removed 1 base at V and 0 bases at J, with 15 bases between. This CDR3 is built from 17 residues. CDR1 is SGHVS, CDR2 FQNEAQ, per germline. CDR3 region: CASSLGPGRGMNTEAFF. The CDR3 nucleotides read TGTGCCAGCAGCTTAGGGCCAGGAAGGGGGATGAACACTGAAGCTTTCTTT.

This clonotype was counted many times. This sequence joins TRBV3-1 and TRBJ2-7; 9 bases align to TRBD2. The germline V gene has CDR1 LGHDT and CDR2 YNNKEL (reference sequence). This CDR3 region has 16 residues. V gave up 2 bases and J gave up 0 bases; unmatched junction bases: 5. The chain's CDR3 is CASSQRSGGYSYEQYF. The CDR3 coding sequence is TGTGCCAGCAGCCAACGAAGCGGGGGGTACTCCTACGAGCAGTACTTC.

This clonotype was counted many times. This chain uses TRBV7-9 with TRBJ2-2; no reliable D call. This CDR3 comprises 13 residues. The germline V gene has CDR1 SEHNR and CDR2 FQNEAQ (reference sequence). Trimming stripped 1 base from V and 6 bases from J, with 6 bases between. The CDR3 sequence: CASSLEAPGELFF. For the CDR3, the DNA is TGTGCCAGCAGCTTAGAAGCCCCCGGGGAGCTGTTTTTT.

This clonotype occurred a few times. The chain carries TRBV20-1 and TRBJ1-1, with D maybe TRBD1 (5 bases). V lost 3 bases, J lost 5 bases, and 13 bases lay in between. The CDR3 is 13 residues long. The germline V gene encodes CDR1 DFQATT and CDR2 SNEGSKA (reference sequence). In nucleotides, the CDR3 is TGCAGTGCTAGGGGGTGGGGGAAGACTGAAGCTTTCTTT. Protein: CSARGWGKTEAFF.

The sample holds many counts of this clonotype. This chain uses TRBV6-1 with TRBJ2-7, with 7 bases matching TRBD2. Trimming removed 5 bases from V and 3 bases from J; junction bases left unmatched: 16. The V gene's germline CDR1 is MNHNS and CDR2 SASEGT. The CDR3 runs 17 residues. For the CDR3, the DNA is TGTGCCAGCAGTTGGCGCCGGGACTACATCCCGAACTACGAGCAGTACTTC. This codes for CASSWRRDYIPNYEQYF.

This clonotype was found a few times. The rearrangement links TRBV25-1 to TRBJ1-4; D is perhaps TRBD1 (6 bases). Germline lookup yields CDR1 MGHDK and CDR2 SYGVNS. V lost 4 bases, J lost 1 base, and 16 bases lay in between. This CDR3 is built from 17 residues. The CDR3: CASSGQIQTGTNEKLFF. Here the CDR3 DNA reads TGTGCCAGCAGTGGGCAAATCCAGACAGGAACTAATGAAAAACTGTTTTTT.

This clonotype was seen repeatedly, ten times or more. The chain has TRBV24-1 and TRBJ2-2; 7 nucleotides align to TRBD1. From germline, CDR1 is KGHDR and CDR2 SFDVKD. This CDR3 spans 17 amino acids. The V segment lost 3 bases and the J segment 0 bases; nucleotides outside the gene matches: 6. The CDR3: CATSDVMGQPNTGELFF. CDR3 bases: TGTGCCACCAGTGATGTAATGGGACAGCCGAACACCGGGGAGCTGTTTTTT.

The rearrangement links TRBV28 to TRBJ2-7; no clear D gene. Germline CDR1 MDHEN, CDR2 SYDVKM. The CDR3 spans 16 residues. V gave up 4 bases and J gave up 2 bases, with 18 bases separating them. The CDR3 DNA reads as TGTGCCAGCAGTTGGACCACCCCAGTACCCCCCTACGAGCAGTACTTC. As protein: CASSWTTPVPPYEQYF.

This clonotype was detected many times. The genes are TRBV11-2 and TRBJ2-7; TRBD2 aligns across 8 bases. The V gene end was trimmed by 1 base and the J gene end by 3 bases; junction bases not matched to a gene: 5. CDR1 and CDR2 (germline): SGHAT, FQNNGV. CDR3 size: 15 residues. The CDR3 nucleotides read TGTGCCAGCAGCTTAGGAGCGGGGGCCCTCTACGAGCAGTACTTC. Protein sequence: CASSLGAGALYEQYF.

The rearrangement links TRBV12-3 or TRBV12-4 to TRBJ2-5; unclear D gene. Trimming took 3 bases from V and 5 from J, leaving 19 bases between them. The CDR3 is 16 residues long. The CDR3 sequence: CASSFFGDPAGETQYF. The CDR3 DNA reads TGTGCCAGCAGTTTCTTTGGAGACCCCGCCGGGGAGACCCAGTACTTC.

V usage is TRBV5-1 and J usage is TRBJ2-1; D remains unclear. This CDR3 region has 15 residues. Trimming pared 0 bases from V and 6 bases from J, leaving 13 bases between. Germline V CDR1 and CDR2: SGHRS, YFSETQ. CDR3 residues: CASSLVNVRANEQFF. The CDR3 nucleotides are TGCGCCAGCAGCTTGGTGAATGTACGGGCCAATGAGCAGTTCTTC. The whole variable domain, remainder taken from reference TRBV5-1 and TRBJ2-1, is KAGVTQTPRYLIKTRGQQVTLSCSPISGHRSVSWYQQTPGQGLQFLFEYFSETQRNKGNFPGRFSGRQFSNSRSEMNVSTLELGDSALYLCASSLVNVRANEQFFGPGTRLTVL.

The chain employs TRBV12-3 or TRBV12-4 and TRBJ2-7; 7 bases are shared with TRBD2. The CDR3 sequence is 15 residues long. Trimming at V came to 6 bases and at J to 1 base, leaving 9 bases not matched to a gene. CDR3 in DNA: TGTGCCAGCAGCCTAGGAGCGGGAAGGTCCTACGAGCAGTACTTC. Encoded protein: CASSLGAGRSYEQYF.

This clonotype was counted ten times or more. The genes are TRBV7-2 and TRBJ1-2, with 9 bases fitting TRBD1. CDR3 size: 15 residues. Germline V CDR1 and CDR2: SGHTA, FQGNSA. Unmatched junction bases numbered 14, after V lost 10 bases and J lost 5 bases. The CDR3 sequence: CATLSTGGAWYGYTF. CDR3 DNA sequence: TGTGCCACCTTAAGCACAGGGGGCGCTTGGTATGGCTACACCTTC.

This chain joins TRBV6-5 and TRBJ2-7; 7 positions match TRBD1. V gave up 0 bases and J gave up 4 bases; unmatched junction bases: 9. Per the germline V gene, CDR1 is MNHEY and CDR2 is SVGAGI. CDR3 length: 16 residues. CDR3 nucleotide sequence: TGTGCCAGCAGTTACTCCTCAAGGGACAGATGGTACGAGCAGTACTTC. This encodes CASSYSSRDRWYEQYF.

This clonotype was observed a few times. The chain has TRBV27 and TRBJ2-5, with 12 positions matching TRBD2. With 5 bases clipped from V and 1 base from J, the junction kept 5 bases outside the gene matches. There are 16 residues in the CDR3. CDR1 and CDR2 from the germline V gene are MNHEY and SMNVEV (reference sequence). CDR3 residues: CASSILAGGIQETQYF. The CDR3, as DNA: TGTGCCAGCAGTATACTAGCGGGAGGTATCCAAGAGACCCAGTACTTC.

This clonotype was seen only a few times. The V call is TRBV12-3 or TRBV12-4, the J call TRBJ1-4; a possible D gene is TRBD1 (5 bases). The V end lost 3 bases, the J end lost 11 bases, and 10 bases lay between the germline ends. The CDR3 runs to 12 residues. Written as DNA, the CDR3 is TGTGCCAGCAGTTTGGGGGAGAGGAAACTGTTTTTT. This encodes CASSLGERKLFF.

This clonotype was detected many times. The CDR3 region is CASSLAHLYEQYF. The DNA of the CDR3 is TGCGCCAGCAGCTTGGCCCATCTCTACGAGCAGTACTTC. V gene TRBV5-1 combines with J gene TRBJ2-7; no definite D call. The CDR3 has 13 residues. CDR1 SGHRS and CDR2 YFSETQ come from the germline V gene. The V end was cut by 0 bases, the J end by 3 bases, with 7 bases between.

A note on this clonotype: A read error is possible here, since a much larger clone lies one base away. The gene calls are TRBV28 and TRBJ2-1; 7 bases line up with TRBD1. The germline gives CDR1 MDHEN, CDR2 SYDVKM. This CDR3 is 14 amino acids long. The junction had 9 bases not matched to a gene; V was cut back by 3 bases and J by 10 bases. This CDR3 is CASSFVRQGNEQFF. The DNA of the CDR3 is TGTGCCAGCAGTTTCGTCAGACAGGGCAACGAGCAGTTCTTC.

In this sample, this clonotype turned up many times. The chain has TRBV20-1 and TRBJ2-7; D is unclear. With 2 bases removed from V and 4 bases from J, the gap between germline ends came to 18 bases. This CDR3 is 15 amino acids long. Germline values: CDR1 DFQATT, CDR2 SNEGSKA (reference sequence). The CDR3 sequence: CSARPPRTDRYEQYF. Here the CDR3 DNA reads TGCAGTGCTAGACCACCTCGGACGGACCGATACGAGCAGTACTTC.

In this sample, this clonotype turned up many times. The V and J genes are TRBV20-1 and TRBJ2-1; 14 bases line up with TRBD2. Germline V gene sequence: CDR1 DFQATT, CDR2 SNEGSKA (reference sequence). The CDR3 totals 13 residues. As DNA, the CDR3 is TGCAGCGCCCCGGGACTAGCGGGAGTTGAGCAGTTCTTC. Its protein product is CSAPGLAGVEQFF.

This clonotype was counted ten times or more. The V gene is TRBV20-1, the J gene TRBJ1-3; weak D call: TRBD1 (5 bases). The V gene's germline CDR1 is DFQATT and CDR2 SNEGSKA (reference sequence). This CDR3 comprises 16 residues. V dropped 0 bases and J dropped 0 bases, with 12 bases sitting between them. Written as DNA, the CDR3 is TGCAGTGCTAGAGATTTTGGGGCCTTCTCTGGAAACACCATATATTTT. Its protein product is CSARDFGAFSGNTIYF.

In this sample, this clonotype turned up a few times. The chain uses TRBV4-1 and TRBJ2-5; TRBD2 aligns across 9 bases. Germline-derived CDR1 and CDR2 are MGHRA and YSYEKL. V lost 3 bases and J lost 4; bases outside the gene matches: 6. The CDR3 is 15 amino acids. The CDR3 DNA sequence: TGCGCCAGCAGCCATCAGACTAGCGGAAGAGAGACCCAGTACTTC. This codes for CASSHQTSGRETQYF.

This clonotype was seen ten or more times. The V call is TRBV2, the J call TRBJ1-5, with D tentatively TRBD1 (6 bases). Trimming took 6 bases from V and 5 from J, leaving 14 bases between them. The CDR3 is made up of 14 amino acids. The germline V gene has CDR1 SNHLY and CDR2 FYNNEI. This chain's CDR3 is CASSPEGQDQPQHF. As DNA, the CDR3 is TGTGCCAGCAGCCCCGAGGGACAAGATCAGCCCCAGCATTTT.

This clonotype was picked up many times. The chain employs TRBV7-3 and TRBJ2-1; TRBD2 is a possible D gene (5 bases). Trimming shortened V by 2 bases and J by 1 base, and 12 bases separated the two germline ends. The V gene's germline CDR1 is SGHTA and CDR2 FQGTGA. This CDR3 spans 16 amino acids. The CDR3 reads CASSLDPRGSYNEQFF. CDR3 bases: TGTGCCAGCAGCTTAGATCCTAGAGGGTCCTACAATGAGCAGTTCTTC.

This rearrangement joins TRBV6-1 to TRBJ1-2; 9 positions match TRBD1. There are 16 residues in the CDR3. Losses at the gene ends were 3 bases for V and 5 bases for J; bases not matched to a gene: 10. Per germline, CDR1 MNHNS and CDR2 SASEGT. CDR3 nucleotides: TGTGCCAGCAGTGAGCCCGCCGGGACAGGGTCTTATGGCTACACCTTC. Residues: CASSEPAGTGSYGYTF.

This clonotype came up a few times. The chain combines TRBV6-2 or TRBV6-3 with TRBJ2-3; 7 bases are shared with TRBD1. CDR1 and CDR2 (germline): MNHEY, SVGEGT. V lost 6 bases, J lost 2 bases, and 5 bases stayed unmatched. There are 14 residues in the CDR3. CDR3 DNA sequence: TGTGCCAGCAGCCGACAGGGACCCACAGATACGCAGTATTTT. Amino acid sequence: CASSRQGPTDTQYF.

V gene TRBV10-3 combines with J gene TRBJ2-3, with D perhaps TRBD1 (6 bases). Germline values: CDR1 ENHRY, CDR2 SYGVKD. The V gene lost 3 bases and the J gene lost 6 bases, with 13 bases spanning the gap. The CDR3 runs to 14 residues. The DNA of the CDR3 is TGTGCCATCAGTGACAGGGGCGCCTGGGATACGCAGTATTTT. Its translation: CAISDRGAWDTQYF.